The rows below give T cell receptor beta chains drawn from one sample of a study of blood T cell repertoires in COVID-19. TCRdb's table, derived via immunoSEQ multiplex PCR, lists solely in-frame clones and lacks some. The table includes around 200,000 clones, 87% detected once. Sequenced: peripheral blood. The receptors stem from a woman younger than 35 who had recovered from COVID-19. The CDR3 runs from the conserved cysteine through the conserved F or W. Each record gives: CDR3 protein, V gene, clone size. Rows give clone size only sometimes, using once, few, many, or a class for an expanded clone.

CAWIATGSLTDTQYF | TRBV30 | -
CASSYRWRSSGNTIYF | TRBV6-5 | -
CASSIGTGFGTGELFF | TRBV19 | -
CASSAGTDNQPQHF | TRBV5-4 | few
CASSMDRNSNYGYTF | TRBV19 | -
CASSQQAGQAKANYGYTF | TRBV23-1 | -
CASSYSRLGGGEAFF | TRBV6-5 | -
CASSLDDRLNYGYTF | TRBV5-1 | -
CAISDAGGGETQYF | TRBV10-3 | few
CASSSDRGQDGYTF | TRBV11-2 | -
CASSLAGTRSTDTQYF | TRBV7-3 | once
CASSPDVARTDTQYF | TRBV19 | -
CASSVGAREGTQYF | TRBV9 | -
CARSSDRGRGNEQFF | TRBV5-3 | -
CASSLDRGTEAFF | TRBV7-9 | -
CASSLKSGAGAAEAFF | TRBV5-1 | -
CASSQEISSGGAFTGELFF | TRBV3-1/TRBV3-2 | -
CASSEEAGGPQHF | TRBV2 | few
CSVEDRWAANTEAFF | TRBV29-1 | -
CAISDPRGLRSTDTQYF | TRBV10-3 | -
CASSLTDSKWNEQFF | TRBV7-6 | -
CASSEQGRTEAFF | TRBV6-1 | -
CASSEGQGYEQFF | TRBV12-3/TRBV12-4 | -
CASSGGRETQYF | TRBV5-1 | -
CASSYRGSGANVLTF | TRBV6-2/TRBV6-3 | few
CASSYSNGQADGYTF | TRBV6-5 | -
CASSFGTLYEQYF | TRBV7-9 | -
CASSSEALPTNEKLFF | TRBV28 | -
CASSVGLAGDTQYF | TRBV5-4 | few
CATSTGQGADTQYF | TRBV15 | -
CASSLTGESEKLFF | TRBV7-2 | -
CASRPSGGTYNEQFF | TRBV28 | -
CASSLAVGTDTQYF | TRBV6-4 | -
CASSLVAGNGYTF | TRBV5-4 | -
CASSFAQGSEKLFF | TRBV7-2 | -
CASSQGQNSGANVLTF | TRBV4-3 | -
CASSYIHRGTEAFF | TRBV6-5 | -
CASSQEGLGTEAFF | TRBV2 | -
CASSYDRGTDTQYF | TRBV7-2 | -
CASSTPASYGYTF | TRBV18 | -
CASSLSGPSSQPQHF | TRBV6-6 | -